This is a list of T cell receptor beta chains from one sample in a study of blood T cells in healthy people across ages. MiXCR, run by TCRdb on the 5' RACE reads, gives a single entry per CDR3 protein. The sample records around 1.5 million distinct CDR3 sequences, about 31% being singletons. Input material: blood. The receptors derive from a woman between 25 and 40 years old in good health. CDR3s include the opening cysteine and the closing phenylalanine or tryptophan. A D gene is named only where the DNA matches it firmly. Rows give clone size only sometimes, using once, few, many, or a class for an expanded clone.

J | V | size | D | length | DNA | CDR3
TRBJ2-3 | TRBV5-6 | many | TRBD2 | 14 | TGTGCCAGCAGCCCCGGGGGGATGGTTGATACGCAGTATTTT | CASSPGGMVDTQYF
TRBJ2-3 | TRBV7-9 | NA | TRBD2 | 16 | TGTGCCAGCAGCTTCGGGCGGGGGGCTAGCACAGATACGCAGTATTTT | CASSFGRGASTDTQYF
TRBJ2-3 | TRBV4-1 | few | NA | 14 | TGCGCCAGCAGCCGGACCCTCGGCGCAGATACGCAGTATTTT | CASSRTLGADTQYF
TRBJ1-2 | TRBV9 | NA | NA | 15 | TGTGCCAGCAGCGTAGACCCCTCAGGTACGGTTGGCTACACCTTC | CASSVDPSGTVGYTF
TRBJ1-2 | TRBV6-5 | NA | TRBD1 | 16 | TGTGCCAGCAGTTACTCCCCGCGGGAAGGGGGCCGTGGCTACACCTTC | CASSYSPREGGRGYTF
TRBJ2-3 | TRBV9 | few | TRBD2 | 13 | TGTGCCAGCGGGGGGGGTATGACAGATACGCAGTATTTT | CASGGGMTDTQYF
TRBJ2-3 | TRBV13 | many | NA | 14 | TGTGCCAGCAGTCTTAGCGGCCCCACAGATACGCAGTATTTT | CASSLSGPTDTQYF
TRBJ2-7 | TRBV29-1 | many | TRBD1 | 13 | TGCAGCGTAGAAGACAGGGAAGAACACGAGCAGTACTTC | CSVEDREEHEQYF
TRBJ2-4 | TRBV9 | NA | NA | 13 | TGTGCCAGCAGCGTAGGCGGTTGGGGGGAGCAGTACTTC | CASSVGGWGEQYF
TRBJ2-7 | TRBV11-2 | many | TRBD2 | 17 | TGTGCCAGCATCCCATCTTTGAGCGGGAGGTCTACCTACGAGCAGTACTTC | CASIPSLSGRSTYEQYF
TRBJ1-6 | TRBV20-1 | NA | TRBD1 | 13 | TGCAGTGCCGTGGTACAGGGGGTTTCACCCCTCCACTTT | CSAVVQGVSPLHF
TRBJ2-7 | TRBV15 | NA | NA | 13 | TGTGCCGCCAGCATTAACACGTACTACGAGCAGTACTTC | CAASINTYYEQYF
TRBJ2-1 | TRBV3-1 | few | NA | 14 | TGTGCCAGCAGCCATGTGGGGACTTACAATGAGCAGTTCTTC | CASSHVGTYNEQFF
TRBJ2-6 | TRBV12-3/TRBV12-4 | NA | NA | 19 | TGTGCCAGCATCTTAGAAGGACAGCCCTACGGATACGGGGCCAACGTCCTGACTTTC | CASILEGQPYGYGANVLTF
TRBJ2-3 | TRBV15 | NA | NA | 15 | TGTGCCACCAGCCTCACTTTGGTTACGACGGATACGCAGTATTTT | CATSLTLVTTDTQYF
TRBJ2-7 | TRBV20-1 | few | NA | 12 | TGCAGTGCTAGACCTACAGGGTTCGAGCAGTACTTC | CSARPTGFEQYF
TRBJ2-5 | TRBV5-1 | few | NA | 16 | TGCGCCAGCAGCGAGTCGGGCGGGGTGTATAAAGAGACCCAGTACTTC | CASSESGGVYKETQYF
TRBJ1-6 | TRBV10-3 | few | NA | 13 | TGTGCCGTACAGCCTACTGGGGATTCACCCCTCCACTTT | CAVQPTGDSPLHF
TRBJ2-7 | TRBV28 | once | TRBD1 | 15 | TGTGCCAGCAGTTTCCTTGACAGGGGGGTCTACGAGCAGTACTTC | CASSFLDRGVYEQYF
TRBJ2-1 | TRBV12-3/TRBV12-4 | few | NA | 12 | TGTGCCAGCAGTGTGCACTACAATGAGCAGTTCTTC | CASSVHYNEQFF
TRBJ1-2 | TRBV18 | few | NA | 16 | TGTGCCAGCTCCAAAAACCCAGGACAGACTAACTATGGCTACACCTTC | CASSKNPGQTNYGYTF
TRBJ2-7 | TRBV20-1 | NA | TRBD1 | 14 | TGCAGTGCTAGCACGCGGACAGGGGGGTACGAGCAGTACTTC | CSASTRTGGYEQYF
TRBJ2-3 | TRBV18 | many | NA | 14 | TGTGCCAGCTCACCGACAGGCGCGGCAGATACGCAGTATTTT | CASSPTGAADTQYF
TRBJ2-1 | TRBV5-1 | NA | NA | 14 | TGCGCCAGCAGCTGGGGGGGCGCGTACAATGAGCAGTTCTTC | CASSWGGAYNEQFF
TRBJ2-7 | TRBV21-1 | few | NA | 14 | NA | CASTSGQGFYEQYF
TRBJ1-1 | TRBV4-1 | NA | NA | 17 | TGCGCCAGCAGCCAAGCGACAAGTTGGGGGGCAGACACTGAAGCTTTCTTT | CASSQATSWGADTEAFF
TRBJ2-3 | TRBV12-3/TRBV12-4 | few | TRBD1 | 17 | TGTGCCAGCAGTTTAAGGGGGCGTCAAGGCTTCACAGATACGCAGTATTTT | CASSLRGRQGFTDTQYF
TRBJ1-2 | TRBV6-6 | few | NA | 16 | TGTGCCAGCAGTTACTCGCCTGAGGGAGCTAACTATGGCTACACCTTC | CASSYSPEGANYGYTF
TRBJ2-2 | TRBV7-7 | NA | NA | 12 | TGTGCCACTCGCCGCGACACCGGGGAGCTGTTTTTT | CATRRDTGELFF
TRBJ1-3 | TRBV20-1 | NA | NA | 14 | TGCAGTGCTAGGGGTACCTCTCTGGGAAACACCATATATTTT | CSARGTSLGNTIYF
TRBJ2-2 | TRBV3-1 | NA | TRBD2 | 16 | TGTGCCAGCAGCCAAGCGATCCGGGGGGGCACCGGGGAGCTGTTTTTT | CASSQAIRGGTGELFF
TRBJ2-5 | TRBV20-1 | few | NA | 12 | TGCAGTGCGTGGGACTTCCAAGAGACCCAGTACTTC | CSAWDFQETQYF
TRBJ2-3 | TRBV6-5 | many | TRBD2 | 19 | TGTGCCAGCAGTTACTCGAGAATGGCCCTAGCGGGGAACACAGATACGCAGTATTTT | CASSYSRMALAGNTDTQYF
TRBJ2-3 | TRBV21-1 | NA | NA | 15 | TGTGCCAGCAGCAAAGGGATGAGAAGCACAGATACGCAGTATTTT | CASSKGMRSTDTQYF
TRBJ2-7 | TRBV4-1 | NA | NA | 12 | TGCGCCAGCGCAGGGTTGAACTACGAGCAGTACTTC | CASAGLNYEQYF
TRBJ2-3 | TRBV4-1 | many | TRBD2 | 18 | TGCGCCAGCAGCCCCGGACTAGCGGGGGGGCGGAGCACAGATACGCAGTATTTT | CASSPGLAGGRSTDTQYF
TRBJ2-3 | TRBV20-1 | NA | NA | 13 | TGCAGTGCTATCAGGGATTTCAATCAGCCCCAGTATTTT | CSAIRDFNQPQYF
TRBJ1-5 | TRBV12-3/TRBV12-4 | NA | NA | 13 | TGTGCCAGCAGTTTTAGGCCCGGAGGGCCCCAGCATTTT | CASSFRPGGPQHF
TRBJ2-3 | TRBV7-3 | NA | NA | 13 | TGTGCCAGCAGCTCCGCCCGTGACGATACGCAGTATTTT | CASSSARDDTQYF
TRBJ1-2 | TRBV20-1 | many | TRBD1 | 12 | TGCAGTGTTCCAGGGGGTGTGTATGGCTACACCTTC | CSVPGGVYGYTF
TRBJ1-5 | TRBV30 | few | TRBD1 | 15 | TGTGCCTGGAGTAGTGAGGGGGCTGACCCCCGGCCCCAGCATTTT | CAWSSEGADPRPQHF
TRBJ2-7 | TRBV29-1 | many | NA | 12 | TGCAGCGTTTTTATAGACTCCTACGAGCAGTACTTC | CSVFIDSYEQYF
TRBJ2-3 | TRBV20-1 | NA | TRBD2 | 16 | TGCAGTGCTGCCCTCGCCGGCGGGGGGGCCCAGGGAACGCAGTATTTT | CSAALAGGGAQGTQYF
TRBJ1-2 | TRBV5-1 | many | TRBD1 | 14 | TGCGCCAGCAGCTTGGAAGGGACAGGGGGCGGCTACACCTTC | CASSLEGTGGGYTF
TRBJ2-1 | TRBV6-5 | once | TRBD2 | 15 | TGTGCCACCTGTATGGGGGCTAGCGGGGTCAATGAGCAGTTCTTC | CATCMGASGVNEQFF